This record covers a single T cell receptor beta chain. Antigen: not known. The data were obtained in a study of blood T cells in healthy people across ages. Findings and limits, study-wide: The study regarded diversity estimates from one million T cells as underestimates. Significant beta diversity loss was already apparent by age roughly 38, declining roughly linearly.

Germline assignment: CDR1 MDHEN and CDR2 SYDVKM. Trimming shortened V by 3 bases and J by 1 base, and 13 bases separated the two germline ends. CDR3 length: 16 residues. Through a sample-barcoded 5' primer and a J-beta primer mix, a second PCR was run for about 7 to 12 cycles. Every individual sample yielded 2.5 million or more paired-end reads (each containing CDR3). Using its own MiXCR run on the 5' RACE reads, TCRdb lists one record per CDR3 protein. The profile covers roughly 2 million distinct CDR3 sequences, with approximately 50% appearing a single time and approximately 2% taken by the ten largest.

This TCR was sampled from a woman in her 40s in good health. V usage is TRBV28 and J usage is TRBJ1-5, with D tentatively TRBD1 (5 bases). Sequencing was performed on blood. The CDR3 here is CASSFGGRGSNQPQHF. The CDR3 bases are TGTGCCAGCAGTTTCGGGGGACGTGGAAGCAATCAGCCCCAGCATTTT.